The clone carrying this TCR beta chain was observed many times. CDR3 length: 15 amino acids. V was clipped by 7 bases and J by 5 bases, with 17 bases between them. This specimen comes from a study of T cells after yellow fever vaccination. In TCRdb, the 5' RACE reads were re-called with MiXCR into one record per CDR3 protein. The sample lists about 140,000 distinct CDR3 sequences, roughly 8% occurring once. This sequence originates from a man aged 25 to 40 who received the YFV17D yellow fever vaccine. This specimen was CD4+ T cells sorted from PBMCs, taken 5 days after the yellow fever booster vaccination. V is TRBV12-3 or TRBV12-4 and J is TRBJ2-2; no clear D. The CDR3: CASTARLAGTGELFF. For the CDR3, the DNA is TGTGCCAGCACTGCTAGACTGGCTGGGACCGGGGAGCTGTTTTTT.